The 23 T cell receptor beta chains given below trace back to one sample, sequenced in a study of blood T cells in healthy people across ages. A J-beta primer mix and a sample-barcoded 5' primer were used in a second PCR of about 7 to 12 cycles. TCRdb processed the 5' RACE reads anew with MiXCR; each CDR3 protein has one entry. The sample consists of over 700,000 distinct CDR3 sequences, around a quarter of them appearing once. This same sample was also part of a study on T cells of mothers and their children.

The sequencing sample was made of blood. These receptors were collected from a boy aged 5-17 years in good health.

A few counts support this clonotype. V is TRBV6-1 and J is TRBJ2-5; D remains ambiguous. The end of the DNA fits TRBJ2-1 better, so the J call may be wrong. This CDR3 has 13 residues. Germline V gene sequence: CDR1 MNHNS, CDR2 SASEGT. The CDR3 nucleotides read TGTGCCCATTCCACCGCGGCCCTTTATGAGCAGTTCTTC. Protein product: CAHSTAALYEQFF.

A few counts support this clonotype. The chain joins TRBV6-6 to TRBJ2-1; 8 bases match TRBD2. This CDR3 contains 13 residues. J was trimmed by 8 bases and V by 5 bases; bases with no gene match: 5. CDR1 is MNHNY, CDR2 SVGAGI, per germline (reference sequence). CDR3 nucleotides: TGTGCCAGCAGTCCGACTAGCGTCGATGAGCAGTTCTTC. Amino acids: CASSPTSVDEQFF.

Notes on this clonotype: No conserved phenylalanine or tryptophan ends this CDR3, so it is likely a read error. The chain has TRBV6-1 and TRBJ2-5; D unclear. Matching the DNA end better, TRBJ2-1 makes the J call doubtful. The CDR3 loop spans 14 amino acids. Germline CDR1 MNHNS, CDR2 SASEGT. CDR3 coding DNA: TGTGCCAGCTGTCTGGCCCTTGGGCCCAATGAGCAGTTCCTC. This encodes CASCLALGPNEQFL.

J is TRBJ2-5 and V is TRBV7-9; no reliable D call. The CDR3 sequence is 15 residues long. The germline V gene encodes CDR1 SEHNR and CDR2 FQNEAQ (reference sequence). Trimming pared 2 bases from V and 11 bases from J, leaving 21 bases between. CDR3 sequence reads: CASSLTLGSGLEQYF. The CDR3 nucleotides read TGTGCCAGCAGCTTAACTCTCGGATCAGGTCTGGAGCAGTACTTC.

This clonotype occurred a few times. The rearrangement links TRBV29-1 to TRBJ2-1; D ambiguous. Germline CDR1 SQVTM, CDR2 ANQGSEA. Trimming took 6 bases from V and 6 from J, leaving 9 bases between them. CDR3 size: 11 residues. The CDR3 loop is CSVGRTNEQFF. CDR3 coding DNA: TGCAGCGTCGGACGTACCAATGAGCAGTTCTTC.

This clonotype was counted between two and nine times. The rearrangement uses TRBV12-3 or TRBV12-4 and TRBJ2-7; 12 nucleotides agree with TRBD2. This CDR3 region has 15 residues. Trimming at V came to 5 bases and at J to 4 bases, leaving 6 bases not matched to a gene. DNA of the CDR3: TGTGCCAGCAGTCCTAGACTAGCGGGAGTGTACGAGCAGTACTTC. Translating it yields CASSPRLAGVYEQYF.

As to this clonotype: The junction does not match germline at one end; this may be a read error. The chain combines TRBV7-2 with TRBJ2-5, with TRBD2 identical over 11 bases. CDR3 size: 15 residues. Germline lookup yields CDR1 SGHTA and CDR2 FQGNSA. The DNA for the CDR3 is TGTGCCAGCAGCTACAGACTAGCGGGGTCAGAGTCCCAGTACTTC. Residues: CASSYRLAGSESQYF.

V is TRBV5-1 and J is TRBJ2-2; weak D call: TRBD1 (6 bases). V shed 0 bases and J shed 3 bases, with 9 bases lying between them. Germline CDR1 SGHRS, CDR2 YFSETQ. There are 15 residues in the CDR3. The CDR3 sequence is CASSLGGQYTGELFF. CDR3 DNA: TGCGCCAGCAGCTTGGGCGGACAGTACACCGGGGAGCTGTTTTTT.

The rearrangement links TRBV6-2 or TRBV6-3 to TRBJ1-5; D not resolved. The CDR3 contains 15 residues. Germline loops: CDR1 MNHEY, CDR2 SVGEGT. With 6 bases removed from V and 4 bases from J, the gap between germline ends came to 16 bases. The chain's CDR3 is CASRDPRPPNQPQHF. The CDR3 region has the DNA TGTGCCAGCAGGGACCCGAGACCGCCAAATCAGCCCCAGCATTTT.

The rearrangement joins TRBV7-2 to TRBJ2-5; 8 nucleotides line up with TRBD1. Germline CDR1 is SGHTA and CDR2 is FQGNSA. The CDR3 length is 16 residues. The V gene end was trimmed by 0 bases and the J gene end by 2 bases; junction bases not matched to a gene: 5. The DNA for the CDR3 is TGTGCCAGCAGCTTAGCAGGGACAGGCTTTCAAGAGACCCAGTACTTC. It encodes CASSLAGTGFQETQYF.

This clonotype was seen a few times. The genes are TRBV7-3 and TRBJ2-2; 10 bases fit TRBD2. V gave up 5 bases and J gave up 2 bases; unmatched junction bases: 8. Germline CDR1 SGHTA, CDR2 FQGTGA. There are 17 residues in the CDR3. CDR3 bases: TGTGCCAGCAGCCCTAGCGGGGGTCTAGAAAACACCGGGGAGCTGTTTTTT. Protein sequence: CASSPSGGLENTGELFF.

This chain connects TRBV27 to TRBJ2-3; 8 bases align to TRBD2. Unmatched junction bases numbered 13, after V lost 5 bases and J lost 3 bases. CDR1 is MNHEY and CDR2 is SMNVEV in the germline V gene (reference sequence). The CDR3 has 17 amino acids. CDR3: CASSQTGTRGWTDTQYF. The CDR3 DNA reads TGTGCCAGCAGTCAAACCGGGACTAGGGGTTGGACAGATACGCAGTATTTT.

This clonotype turned up a few times. The CDR3 coding sequence is TGTGCCAGCAGCCTGATGAGCAATCAGCCCCAGCATTTT. It translates to CASSLMSNQPQHF. The chain recombines TRBV6-5 with TRBJ1-5; D remains ambiguous. Germline assignment: CDR1 MNHEY and CDR2 SVGAGI. Deletions cut 6 bases from V and 1 base from J, with 7 bases between. This CDR3 region has 13 residues.

This clonotype was detected a few times. This sequence joins TRBV7-2 and TRBJ2-7; D unresolved. Per germline, CDR1 SGHTA and CDR2 FQGNSA. The CDR3 length is 14 residues. V gave up 3 bases and J gave up 0 bases, with 9 bases separating them. The CDR3 region has the DNA TGTGCCAGCAGCTTTGACCCACCCTCCTACGAGCAGTACTTC. Its protein product is CASSFDPPSYEQYF.

The chain combines TRBV20-1 with TRBJ2-5; 10 positions match TRBD2. Per the germline V gene, CDR1 is DFQATT and CDR2 is SNEGSKA (reference sequence). The junction had 17 bases not matched to a gene; V was cut back by 5 bases and J by 5 bases. The CDR3 totals 17 residues. The chain's CDR3 is CSARALAGEDPGETQYF. The CDR3 DNA reads TGCAGTGCTCGGGCCCTAGCGGGGGAAGACCCCGGGGAGACCCAGTACTTC.

The V and J genes are TRBV29-1 and TRBJ2-3; maybe TRBD2 (5 bases). The CDR3 has 13 residues. Germline loops: CDR1 SQVTM, CDR2 ANQGSEA. Between the trimmed V and J ends, which lost 0 bases and 6 bases, there was a span of 10 bases. This CDR3 is CSVEERAPDTQYF. CDR3 DNA: TGCAGCGTTGAAGAGAGGGCTCCGGATACGCAGTATTTT.

At least ten counts were recorded for this clonotype. V and J are TRBV7-9 and TRBJ2-3; D is unclear. Germline V gives CDR1 SEHNR, CDR2 FQNEAQ (reference sequence). The length of the CDR3 is 16 residues. The V gene lost 1 base and the J gene lost 2 bases, with 13 bases spanning the gap. CDR3 sequence (DNA): TGTGCCAGCAGCTTAGAAATTGGAGTTACCACAGATACGCAGTATTTT. It specifies CASSLEIGVTTDTQYF. The full variable domain, in which reference TRBV7-9 and TRBJ2-3 provide the parts outside the CDR3, is DTGVSQNPRHKITKRGQNVTFRCDPISEHNRLYWYRQTLGQGPEFLTYFQNEAQLEKSRLLSDRFSAERPKGSFSTLEIQRTEQGDSAMYLCASSLEIGVTTDTQYFGPGTRLTVL.

This chain joins TRBV2 and TRBJ1-1, with 8 bases that match TRBD1. Germline V lookup: CDR1 SNHLY, CDR2 FYNNEI. Trimming took 10 bases from V and 7 from J; bases not matched to a gene: 2. The CDR3 is 10 amino acids. The CDR3 is CATGQGEAFF. CDR3 nucleotides: TGTGCCACCGGACAGGGTGAAGCTTTCTTT.

This clonotype was seen a few times. The chain employs TRBV13 and TRBJ1-4; D is possibly TRBD1 (5 bases). CDR1 and CDR2 from the germline V gene are PRHDT and FYEKMQ (reference sequence). The CDR3 has 12 amino acids. V shed 1 base and J shed 13 bases, with 10 bases lying between them. The DNA of the CDR3 is TGTGCCAGCAGCTTAGCAGGGAAAGGACTGTTTTTT. This sequence encodes CASSLAGKGLFF. Full variable domain (rest looked up from reference TRBV13 and TRBJ1-4): AAGVIQSPRHLIKEKRETATLKCYPIPRHDTVYWYQQGPGQDPQFLISFYEKMQSDKGSIPDRFSAQQFSDYHSELNMSSLELGDSALYFCASSLAGKGLFFGSGTQLSVL.

In its sample, this clonotype was seen many times. This chain uses TRBV27 with TRBJ2-2, with D tentatively TRBD2 (6 bases). Germline CDR1 and CDR2: MNHEY and SMNVEV (reference sequence). The length of the CDR3 is 14 residues. Between the trimmed V and J ends, which lost 8 bases and 0 bases, there was a span of 10 bases. CDR3 coding DNA: TGTGCCAGCGGCCGGGGGACGAACACCGGGGAGCTGTTTTTT. Its translation is CASGRGTNTGELFF.

The rearrangement joins TRBV7-8 to TRBJ2-4; 8 nucleotides match TRBD1. Germline V gene sequence: CDR1 SGHVS, CDR2 FQNEAQ. The CDR3 contains 17 residues. The V and J ends lost 5 bases and 6 bases, in that order; junction bases with no gene match: 15. The CDR3 sequence: CASSTTGGMFGRNIQYF. The CDR3 DNA is TGTGCCAGCAGCACCACAGGGGGAATGTTTGGGAGAAACATTCAGTACTTC.

The V and J genes are TRBV5-1 and TRBJ2-7; the D gene is possibly TRBD1 (6 bases). This CDR3 is 13 amino acids long. The germline V gene encodes CDR1 SGHRS and CDR2 YFSETQ. The V and J ends lost 4 bases and 3 bases respectively, with 11 bases between them. The CDR3, as DNA: TGCGCCAGCAGCACCCAGACAGGCTACGAGCAGTACTTC. It is translated as CASSTQTGYEQYF.

The CDR3 reads CASKETGRSYNEQFF. The CDR3 region has the DNA TGTGCCAGCAAGGAGACAGGCCGCTCCTACAATGAGCAGTTCTTC. The chain employs TRBV6-2 or TRBV6-3 and TRBJ2-1, with a tentative D call TRBD1 (6 bases). The CDR3 runs 15 residues. V was clipped by 7 bases and J by 0 bases, with 13 bases between them. Germline CDR1 reads MNHEY; CDR2 reads SVGEGT.